These 23 T cell receptor beta chains were sequenced from one sample in a study of T cell repertoires in cytomegalovirus infection. These receptors are not linked to any known antigen. TCRdb used MiXCR to reprocess the reads, holding one entry per CDR3 protein. The table includes about a million distinct CDR3 sequences, about a third detected once. The source material was cultured CD8+ T cells from PBMCs, sampled from culture after CMV antigen stimulation. These receptors originate from a human donor in good health (CMV status not recorded). Some clones in this sample may be carry-over from other donors' samples.

This clonotype appeared a few times. This sequence may be a read error, since a much larger clone differs from it by one base. The V gene is TRBV7-6, the J gene TRBJ1-1; D may be TRBD1 (5 bases). Trimming stripped 1 base from V and 4 bases from J, with 10 bases between. This CDR3 spans 14 amino acids. Per the germline V gene, CDR1 is SGHVS and CDR2 is FNYEAQ. CDR3 protein: CASSLGGSVTEAFF. The CDR3 DNA reads as TGTGCCAGCAGCTTAGGGGGGTCGGTCACTGAAGCTTTCTTT.

This clonotype was detected a few times. This rearrangement joins TRBV6-2 or TRBV6-3 to TRBJ1-6; unclear D gene. The CDR3 contains 16 residues. The germline gives CDR1 MNHEY, CDR2 SVGEGT. V was shortened by 6 bases and J by 3 bases, with 15 bases between the two germline ends. This CDR3 is CASSDLGPDYNSPLHF. For the CDR3, the DNA is TGTGCCAGCAGCGACCTAGGACCCGACTATAATTCACCCCTCCACTTT.

The V call is TRBV4-2, the J call TRBJ2-5; 7 nucleotides match TRBD1. The CDR3 spans 14 residues. CDR1 and CDR2 from the germline V gene are LGHNA and YNFKEQ. Losses at the gene ends were 0 bases for V and 3 bases for J; bases not matched to a gene: 1. The CDR3 loop reads CASSQDGTEETQYF. DNA of the CDR3: TGTGCCAGCAGCCAAGATGGGACAGAAGAGACCCAGTACTTC.

This clonotype was detected many times. The chain links TRBV12-5 to TRBJ2-4; D uncertain. Germline V CDR1 and CDR2: LGHNT, FRNRAP. There are 15 residues in the CDR3. Trimming stripped 1 base from V and 7 bases from J, with 14 bases between. CDR3 sequence: CASGLAGYGINIQYF. DNA for the CDR3: TGTGCTAGTGGTTTGGCGGGTTACGGAATCAACATTCAGTACTTC.

This clonotype was recorded many times. The chain links TRBV7-2 to TRBJ2-5; 13 bases are a match to TRBD2. V lost 2 bases to trimming and J lost 2 bases; unmatched junction nucleotides: 8. This CDR3 spans 18 amino acids. Germline lookup yields CDR1 SGHTA and CDR2 FQGNSA. The CDR3 protein is CASSLRDRLAGGQETQYF. The CDR3 coding sequence is TGTGCCAGCAGCTTAAGGGACCGACTAGCGGGGGGTCAAGAGACCCAGTACTTC. The whole variable domain, remainder taken from reference TRBV7-2 and TRBJ2-5, is GAGVSQSPSNKVTEKGKDVELRCDPISGHTALYWYRQSLGQGLEFLIYFQGNSAPDKSGLPSDRFSAERTGGSVSTLTIQRTQQEDSAVYLCASSLRDRLAGGQETQYFGPGTRLLVL.

This clonotype was observed a handful of times. The J gene is TRBJ2-7, the V gene TRBV4-1; maybe TRBD2 (5 bases). V lost 0 bases to trimming and J lost 4 bases, with 10 bases between them. This CDR3 spans 14 amino acids. CDR1 is MGHRA, CDR2 YSYEKL, per germline. The CDR3 sequence: CASSQEGSGYEQYF. The CDR3 DNA reads TGCGCCAGCAGCCAAGAGGGGTCGGGGTACGAGCAGTACTTC.

In its sample, this clonotype was seen a few times. The chain has TRBV6-5 and TRBJ2-6, with no clear D. From germline, CDR1 is MNHEY and CDR2 SVGAGI. This CDR3 has 15 residues. The V gene lost 6 bases and the J gene lost 1 base, with 10 bases spanning the gap. In DNA, the CDR3 is TGTGCCAGCAGCCCCGTTACTTCTGGGGCCAACGTCCTGACTTTC. Encoded protein: CASSPVTSGANVLTF.

The genes are TRBV10-3 and TRBJ2-3, with D unresolved. CDR3 size: 11 residues. CDR1 and CDR2 (germline): ENHRY, SYGVKD. Trimming removed 0 bases at V and 8 bases at J, with 3 bases between. This CDR3 is CAISESGTQYF. DNA of the CDR3: TGTGCCATCAGTGAGTCGGGTACGCAGTATTTT.

In this sample, this clonotype turned up a few times. The rearrangement uses TRBV7-9 and TRBJ2-1, with D perhaps matching TRBD1 (6 bases). The germline V gene has CDR1 SEHNR and CDR2 FQNEAQ (reference sequence). V dropped 4 bases and J dropped 8 bases, with 12 bases sitting between them. The length of the CDR3 is 13 residues. The CDR3 loop reads CASSWGQRDEQFF. For the CDR3, the DNA is TGTGCCAGCAGCTGGGGGCAGCGAGATGAGCAGTTCTTC. Complete variable domain (other parts from reference TRBV7-9 and TRBJ2-1): DTGVSQNPRHKITKRGQNVTFRCDPISEHNRLYWYRQTLGQGPEFLTYFQNEAQLEKSRLLSDRFSAERPKGSFSTLEIQRTEQGDSAMYLCASSWGQRDEQFFGPGTRLTVL.

CDR3 nucleotide sequence: TGCAGTGCCCTGGACTCCAGCTCTGGGGCCAACGTCCTGACTTTC. Translating gives CSALDSSSGANVLTF. This chain links TRBV20-1 with TRBJ2-6, with a weak D call TRBD2 (5 bases). The ends were cut back, 6 bases at V and 0 bases at J, with 12 bases in the middle. This CDR3 spans 15 amino acids. CDR1 DFQATT and CDR2 SNEGSKA come from the germline V gene (reference sequence).

This clonotype was seen only a few times. This sequence joins TRBV12-3 or TRBV12-4 and TRBJ2-3, with 9 bases identical to TRBD2. The J segment lost 4 bases and the V segment lost 8 bases, leaving 10 bases of the junction unmatched. The CDR3 has 15 amino acids. The CDR3 protein is CASDTAGGHPDTQYF. In nucleotides, the CDR3 is TGTGCCAGCGACACGGCGGGGGGGCACCCAGATACGCAGTATTTT.

Comment on this clonotype: This may come from a read error, since a much larger clone is one base off. V gene TRBV7-8 combines with J gene TRBJ1-5, with 7 bases aligning to TRBD1. The CDR3 has 14 residues. The V segment lost 5 bases and the J segment 7 bases; nucleotides outside the gene matches: 8. From germline, CDR1 is SGHVS and CDR2 FQNEAQ. The CDR3 DNA follows: TGTGCCAGCAGCCCGGGTGGGGACAGCCAGCCCCAGCATTTT. The encoded protein is CASSPGGDSQPQHF.

This clonotype was found once. V usage is TRBV5-1 and J usage is TRBJ2-7; TRBD2 agrees at 11 bases. In germline, CDR1 is SGHRS, CDR2 YFSETQ. V dropped 4 bases and J dropped 0; count of bases not matched to a gene: 12. The length of the CDR3 is 18 residues. The CDR3: CASSPIWGLAEFSYEQYF. The CDR3, as DNA: TGCGCCAGCAGCCCAATCTGGGGACTAGCGGAGTTCTCCTACGAGCAGTACTTC.

Concerning this clonotype itself: A single base separates this from a much larger clone, so it may be a read error. The chain carries TRBV10-3 and TRBJ2-1; perhaps TRBD1 as D (6 bases). The CDR3 sequence is 12 residues long. Trimming left V 6 bases short and J 4 bases short, with 7 bases between. Germline CDR1 reads ENHRY; CDR2 reads SYGVKD. DNA for the CDR3: TGTGCCATCAGAACAGGGTACAATGAGCAGTTCTTC. Protein sequence: CAIRTGYNEQFF.

The chain's CDR3 is CASSTRDNTDTQYF. CDR3 in DNA: TGTGCCAGCAGTACTCGGGACAACACAGATACGCAGTATTTT. V and J are TRBV6-6 and TRBJ2-3; the D gene is possibly TRBD1 (6 bases). The CDR3 spans 14 residues. Germline CDR1 reads MNHNY; CDR2 reads SVGAGI (reference sequence). Trimming cost V 5 bases and J 2 bases, with 11 bases left between them.

In this sample, this clonotype turned up a few times. This chain links TRBV6-2 or TRBV6-3 with TRBJ2-7, with a tentative D call TRBD2 (5 bases). CDR3 size: 14 residues. The V end lost 6 bases, the J end lost 2 bases, and 14 bases lay between the germline ends. Germline CDR1 is MNHEY and CDR2 is SVGEGT. DNA for the CDR3: TGTGCCAGCAGCTTCGGACTGCCTCCCTACGAGCAGTACGTC. Translating it yields CASSFGLPPYEQYV.

This sequence joins TRBV5-1 and TRBJ2-7; D is possibly TRBD1 or TRBD2 (6 bases each). The CDR3 extends over 14 amino acids. V was trimmed by 0 bases and J by 3 bases, leaving 10 bases between them. Germline V gene lookup returns CDR1 SGHRS and CDR2 YFSETQ. The CDR3 DNA is TGCGCCAGCAGCTTGGTGGGGGGCCTCTACGAGCAGTACTTC. Amino acid sequence: CASSLVGGLYEQYF.

This clonotype occurred many times. V is TRBV7-6 and J is TRBJ1-5; TRBD1 matches 7 bases. Germline values: CDR1 SGHVS, CDR2 FNYEAQ. The CDR3 is 15 amino acids. The V gene end was trimmed by 5 bases and the J gene end by 5 bases; junction bases not matched to a gene: 9. The DNA of the CDR3 is TGTGCCAGCAGCCCCTTTCCGGGGACAGATCAGCCCCAGCATTTT. Its protein product is CASSPFPGTDQPQHF.

Only a few counts were recorded for this clonotype. The chain links TRBV6-5 to TRBJ1-1; D remains unclear. The V gene's germline CDR1 is MNHEY and CDR2 SVGAGI. There are 14 residues in the CDR3. V shed 0 bases and J shed 1 base, with 6 bases lying between them. The CDR3 reads CASSYSPANTEAFF. The CDR3 coding sequence is TGTGCCAGCAGTTACTCACCAGCGAACACTGAAGCTTTCTTT.

This clonotype was recorded a few times. The rearrangement links TRBV28 to TRBJ2-1, with 11 nucleotides matching TRBD2. V trimming: 5 bases; J trimming: 3 bases; junction bases outside the gene matches: 9. CDR3 length: 17 amino acids. Germline assignment: CDR1 MDHEN and CDR2 SYDVKM. The CDR3: CASSPRTSGPYYNEQFF. The CDR3 DNA is TGTGCCAGCAGTCCGCGGACTAGCGGGCCTTACTACAATGAGCAGTTCTTC.

For the CDR3, the DNA is TGTGCCAGCAGTCCTCCTTACAGCATGAACACTGAAGCTTTCTTT. It specifies CASSPPYSMNTEAFF. The V call is TRBV6-5, the J call TRBJ1-1; D is unresolved. Looked up from germline, CDR1 is MNHEY and CDR2 is SVGAGI. The CDR3 covers 15 residues. The V and J ends lost 5 bases and 0 bases respectively, with 13 bases between them.

The DNA for the CDR3 is TGTAAGACCCGAGGTGGCGGAAACACCATATATTTT. It is translated as CKTRGGGNTIYF. The gene calls are TRBV6-6 and TRBJ1-3, with unresolved D. The CDR3 has 12 residues. Germline CDR1 and CDR2: MNHNY and SVGAGI (reference sequence).

The J gene is TRBJ2-1, the V gene TRBV9; tentative D call: TRBD1 (6 bases). The CDR3 is 12 amino acids. V was pared by 7 bases and J by 8 bases, with 13 bases between. The germline gives CDR1 SGDLS, CDR2 YYNGEE. CDR3: CASGPGAYEQFF. In DNA, the CDR3 is TGTGCCAGCGGTCCAGGGGCCTATGAGCAGTTCTTC.